This TCR beta chain was sequenced for a study of tissue T cells after allogeneic stem cell transplantation. Findings and caveats of the study: Anatomically similar tissues had similar TCR repertoires within each patient.

Germline-derived CDR1 and CDR2 are MDHEN and SYDVKM. The CDR3 covers 17 residues. V gave up 4 bases and J gave up 7 bases, with 22 bases separating them. Steroid-refractory graft-versus-host disease after allogeneic hematopoietic cell transplant qualified adults for prospective research-autopsy enrollment. Generated by immunoSEQ multiplex PCR, the TCRdb table keeps only in-frame clones and is missing some. The data show about 3,600 clones, around 74% seen once. Turning to this clone: Its antigen is currently unknown.

This receptor was identified in a male patient older than 55 with steroid-refractory graft-versus-host disease after an allogeneic stem cell transplant. These T cells may partly come from the graft donor. Sequencing was performed on left colon tissue, taken at autopsy. This chain joins TRBV28 and TRBJ1-4; a possible D gene is TRBD1 (6 bases). The CDR3 loop is CASSSPTNLGAGEKLFF. The CDR3 DNA reads as TGTGCCAGCAGTTCCCCGACGAACTTGGGGGCTGGTGAAAAACTGTTTTTT.